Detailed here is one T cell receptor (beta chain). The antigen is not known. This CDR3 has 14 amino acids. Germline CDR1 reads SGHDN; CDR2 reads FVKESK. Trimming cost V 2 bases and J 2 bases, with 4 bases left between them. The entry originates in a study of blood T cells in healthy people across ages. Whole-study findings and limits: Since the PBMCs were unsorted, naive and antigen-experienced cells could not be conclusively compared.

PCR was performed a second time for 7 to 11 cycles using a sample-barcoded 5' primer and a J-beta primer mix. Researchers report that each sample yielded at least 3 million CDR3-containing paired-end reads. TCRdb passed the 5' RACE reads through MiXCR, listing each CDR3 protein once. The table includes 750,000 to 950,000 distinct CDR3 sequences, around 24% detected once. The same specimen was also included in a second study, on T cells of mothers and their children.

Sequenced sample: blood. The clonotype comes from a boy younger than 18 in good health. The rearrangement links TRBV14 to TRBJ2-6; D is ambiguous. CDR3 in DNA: TGTGCCAGCAGCCAATCGGCTGGGGCCAACGTCCTGACTTTC. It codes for CASSQSAGANVLTF.